This TCR beta chain comes out of a study of post-analysis software for immune sequencing data. Study at large: The patients showed relapsing-remitting, secondary progressive and progressive-relapsing multiple sclerosis courses.

Germline V gene sequence: CDR1 SGHTA, CDR2 FQGNSA. This CDR3 is built from 15 residues. V shed 0 bases and J shed 11 bases, with 17 bases lying between them. Regarding the study as a whole: Multiple sclerosis patients had significantly lower normalized Chao1 diversity than controls. Roughly five TRBV segments, including TRBV5-6, TRBV5-1 and TRBV20-1, were more frequent in patients than controls.

About this clonotype: The antigen remains unidentified.

Unique molecular identifiers were built into the TCR beta cDNA libraries. TCRdb reprocessed the PCR reads with MiXCR, giving one entry per CDR3 protein. This table has hundreds of thousands of distinct CDR3 sequences, about 57% appearing once. The J gene is TRBJ2-4, the V gene TRBV7-2; D might be TRBD2 (8 bases). The source is a girl aged 10 to 17 with multiple sclerosis. The sample comprised blood. The CDR3 nucleotides are TGTGCCAGCAGCTTAGCCAGGGGGACTAGGGCCTTTCAGTACTTC. This sequence encodes CASSLARGTRAFQYF.